A selection of T cell receptor beta chains follows, all from one sample in a study of blood T cells in healthy people across ages. TCRdb ran MiXCR on the 5' RACE reads and lists one entry per CDR3 protein. The sample contains approximately 940,000 distinct CDR3 sequences, roughly 43% of which appear only once. The sequencing sample was made of blood. The receptors derive from a man aged 25-40 years in good health. CDR3s include the opening cysteine and the closing phenylalanine or tryptophan. Fields, in order: clone size, J gene, V gene, D gene, CDR3 DNA, CDR3 protein. D genes are given only for firm matches. Clone size, where shown, is once, few, many, or a class for clones that have expanded.

clone size: once
J gene: TRBJ1-2
V gene: TRBV21-1
D gene: .
CDR3 DNA: TGTGCCAGCAGCAAAGAGGGGGCAGGGGCCTATGGCTACACCTTC
CDR3 protein: CASSKEGAGAYGYTF

clone size: .
J gene: TRBJ2-5
V gene: TRBV24-1
D gene: TRBD1
CDR3 DNA: TGTGCCACCAGTGGTTACGGACAGGGGACGACCCAGTACTTC
CDR3 protein: CATSGYGQGTTQYF

clone size: .
J gene: TRBJ2-7
V gene: TRBV7-2
D gene: TRBD2
CDR3 DNA: TGTGCCAGCAGCGTGACTAGCGGGTTGGAGCAGTACTTC
CDR3 protein: CASSVTSGLEQYF

clone size: .
J gene: TRBJ2-7
V gene: TRBV7-2
D gene: TRBD1
CDR3 DNA: TGTGCCGGCAGCCCCATCAGACAGGGTTCCTACGAGCAGTACTTC
CDR3 protein: CAGSPIRQGSYEQYF

clone size: .
J gene: TRBJ2-1
V gene: TRBV12-3/TRBV12-4
D gene: .
CDR3 DNA: TGTGCCAGCAGTGAAAGAGAAATACCGGGGAATGAGCAGTTCTTC
CDR3 protein: CASSEREIPGNEQFF

clone size: .
J gene: TRBJ2-5
V gene: TRBV9
D gene: .
CDR3 DNA: TGTGCCAGCAGCGTAGGCCAGGGCGATGAGACCCAGTACTTC
CDR3 protein: CASSVGQGDETQYF

clone size: .
J gene: TRBJ2-4
V gene: TRBV7-2
D gene: .
CDR3 DNA: TGTGCCAGCAGCACCGGGACACGCATTCAGTACTTC
CDR3 protein: CASSTGTRIQYF

clone size: few
J gene: TRBJ2-1
V gene: TRBV27
D gene: .
CDR3 DNA: TGTGCCAGCAGTTATCCGGGGGATTACAATGAGCAGTTCTTC
CDR3 protein: CASSYPGDYNEQFF

clone size: .
J gene: TRBJ1-4
V gene: TRBV5-1
D gene: .
CDR3 DNA: TGCGCCAGCAGCCTCCCCCCTGGACCGGGGCCTAATGAAAAACTGTTTTTT
CDR3 protein: CASSLPPGPGPNEKLFF

clone size: .
J gene: TRBJ1-2
V gene: TRBV20-1
D gene: TRBD1
CDR3 DNA: TGCAGTGCTAGACCCGGGACAGGGGCGTATTGGGGCTACACCTTC
CDR3 protein: CSARPGTGAYWGYTF

clone size: .
J gene: TRBJ2-4
V gene: TRBV7-2
D gene: .
CDR3 DNA: TGTGCCAGCAGACCCTCCAGAACCAAAAACATTCAGTACTTC
CDR3 protein: CASRPSRTKNIQYF

clone size: .
J gene: TRBJ2-4
V gene: TRBV6-5
D gene: TRBD1
CDR3 DNA: TGTGCCAGCAGTTCGGACAGGGTGAATCTAGCCAAAAACATTCAGTACTTC
CDR3 protein: CASSSDRVNLAKNIQYF

clone size: few
J gene: TRBJ2-4
V gene: TRBV5-5
D gene: .
CDR3 DNA: TGTGCCAGCAGCTCACTGGTGGACATTCAGTACTTC
CDR3 protein: CASSSLVDIQYF

clone size: .
J gene: TRBJ2-3
V gene: TRBV12-3/TRBV12-4
D gene: TRBD1
CDR3 DNA: TGTGCCAGCAGTTTTAAGGGGGCAGATGTGGAATATTTT
CDR3 protein: CASSFKGADVEYF

clone size: .
J gene: TRBJ2-2
V gene: TRBV4-3
D gene: TRBD1
CDR3 DNA: TGCGCCAGCAGCCACCAACCAGGGGGCTTGGGCGGGGAGCTGTTTTTT
CDR3 protein: CASSHQPGGLGGELFF

clone size: .
J gene: TRBJ2-2
V gene: TRBV10-3
D gene: TRBD1
CDR3 DNA: TGTGCCATCAGTGACCCGGGACAGGGAAATATACCGGCCGGGGAGCTGTTTTTT
CDR3 protein: CAISDPGQGNIPAGELFF

clone size: few
J gene: TRBJ2-7
V gene: TRBV7-9
D gene: TRBD1
CDR3 DNA: TGTGCCAGCAGCTTAGAGACAGGGTTTTCCTACGAGCAGTACTTC
CDR3 protein: CASSLETGFSYEQYF

clone size: .
J gene: TRBJ2-1
V gene: TRBV4-2
D gene: .
CDR3 DNA: TGTGCCAGCAGCCAAGTAGGGGGGGTAGATGAGCTGTTCTTC
CDR3 protein: CASSQVGGVDELFF

clone size: few
J gene: TRBJ1-2
V gene: TRBV28
D gene: .
CDR3 DNA: TGTGCCAGCAGTTTCCCGGCAGGCACTAACTATGGCTACACCTTC
CDR3 protein: CASSFPAGTNYGYTF

clone size: once
J gene: TRBJ2-4
V gene: TRBV5-5
D gene: TRBD1
CDR3 DNA: TGTGCCAGCAGCTTGGGACAGGGGGCCTCAGGCATTCAGTACTTC
CDR3 protein: CASSLGQGASGIQYF

clone size: .
J gene: TRBJ1-5
V gene: TRBV6-5
D gene: .
CDR3 DNA: TGTGCCAGCAGTCCACAGTCAAGTCAGCCCCAGCATTTT
CDR3 protein: CASSPQSSQPQHF

clone size: .
J gene: TRBJ2-7
V gene: TRBV5-1
D gene: .
CDR3 DNA: TGCGCCAGCATAGTGGACAGCTACGAGCAGTACTTC
CDR3 protein: CASIVDSYEQYF

clone size: once
J gene: TRBJ1-5
V gene: TRBV9
D gene: .
CDR3 DNA: TGTGCCAGCGGGAGGACCGGCCAGCCCCAGCATTTT
CDR3 protein: CASGRTGQPQHF

clone size: .
J gene: TRBJ2-1
V gene: TRBV24-1
D gene: .
CDR3 DNA: TGTGCCACCAGTGATTTGCTCTTAGAGGGCAATGAGCAGTTCTTC
CDR3 protein: CATSDLLLEGNEQFF

clone size: few
J gene: TRBJ2-1
V gene: TRBV29-1
D gene: .
CDR3 DNA: TGCAGCGTTTTCCGAGGAGCCTACAATGAGCAGTTCTTC
CDR3 protein: CSVFRGAYNEQFF

clone size: .
J gene: TRBJ2-7
V gene: TRBV5-1
D gene: TRBD1
CDR3 DNA: TGCGCCAGCAGCTTGGGGGGACAGGGTGCGCACGAGCAGTACTTC
CDR3 protein: CASSLGGQGAHEQYF

clone size: .
J gene: TRBJ2-7
V gene: TRBV6-2/TRBV6-3
D gene: .
CDR3 DNA: TGTGCCAGCAGGAGGGAGGACAGAGCCTACGAGCAGTACTTC
CDR3 protein: CASRREDRAYEQYF